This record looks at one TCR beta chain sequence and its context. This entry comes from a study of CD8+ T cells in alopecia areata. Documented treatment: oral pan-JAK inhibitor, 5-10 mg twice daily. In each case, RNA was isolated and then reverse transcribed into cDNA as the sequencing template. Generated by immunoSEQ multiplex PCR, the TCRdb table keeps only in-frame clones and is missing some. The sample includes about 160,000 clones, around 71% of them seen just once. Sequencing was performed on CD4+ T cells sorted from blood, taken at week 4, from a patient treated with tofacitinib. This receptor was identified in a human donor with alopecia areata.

CDR3 DNA sequence: TGTGCCAGCAGCTTAGTGGGCAGGGGGTCCACTGAAGCTTTCTTT. This encodes CASSLVGRGSTEAFF. The chain couples TRBV11-2 to TRBJ1-1, with TRBD1 matching over 7 bases. CDR3 length: 15 residues. Per germline, CDR1 SGHAT and CDR2 FQNNGV. Trimming took 1 base from V and 4 from J; bases not matched to a gene: 6.